The present T cell receptor beta chain was sequenced within a study of post-analysis software for immune sequencing data. Study-wide results and limits: In patients, roughly five TRBV segments were more frequent than in controls, with TRBV5-6, TRBV5-1 and TRBV20-1 among them.

Details on this clonotype: The antigen is unknown.

The V gene end was trimmed by 6 bases and the J gene end by 2 bases; junction bases not matched to a gene: 6. The CDR3 runs to 14 residues. CDR1 and CDR2 (germline): MGHDK, SYGVNS. Presence of unique molecular identifiers characterized the TCR beta cDNA libraries. TCRdb itself ran the PCR reads through MiXCR, one entry per CDR3 protein. The sample yields approximately 630,000 distinct CDR3 sequences, approximately 59% seen once. Material for sequencing was blood. The receptor's source is a girl aged 2-9 years with multiple sclerosis. This chain links TRBV25-1 with TRBJ2-5; 7 positions agree with TRBD1. The CDR3 nucleotides are TGTGCCAGCAGCCTGACAGGGTGGCAAGAGACCCAGTACTTC. Translating it yields CASSLTGWQETQYF.